Shown below are 31 T cell receptor beta chains from a single sample sequenced in a study of PD-1 blockade in mismatch repair-deficient tumors. Here immunoSEQ multiplex PCR was the method, and the copy in TCRdb shows in-frame clones only, minus some. The data show about 110,000 clones, roughly 80% seen once. The material was peripheral blood, obtained about 60 weeks after starting pembrolizumab. These receptors all come from an adult with mismatch repair-deficient cancer.

The chain recombines TRBV6-5 with TRBJ1-2; perhaps TRBD1 as D (5 bases). The V end lost 0 bases, the J end lost 7 bases, and 9 bases lay between the germline ends. The length of the CDR3 is 13 residues. Per germline, CDR1 MNHEY and CDR2 SVGAGI. The CDR3 here is CASSYSEGAGYTF. DNA of the CDR3: TGTGCCAGCAGTTACTCGGAAGGGGCTGGCTACACCTTC.

This chain links TRBV7-3 with TRBJ2-2, with 8 positions matching TRBD2. Germline V gene sequence: CDR1 SGHTA, CDR2 FQGTGA. This CDR3 region has 16 residues. Germline trimming cut 5 bases from V and 1 base from J; bases unmatched to any gene: 6. The CDR3 DNA reads TGTGCCAGCAGCGCGGTAGCGGGATGGAACACCGGGGAGCTGTTTTTT. The encoded protein is CASSAVAGWNTGELFF.

This rearrangement joins TRBV7-2 to TRBJ2-7; 9 bases match TRBD1. The CDR3 covers 14 residues. Trimming at V came to 3 bases and at J to 3 bases, leaving 3 bases not matched to a gene. The germline gives CDR1 SGHTA, CDR2 FQGNSA. CDR3 coding DNA: TGTGCCAGCAGCTTCGACAGGGGGGGCTACGAGCAGTACTTC. This translates into CASSFDRGGYEQYF.

This chain uses TRBV4-1 with TRBJ2-2; 9 nucleotides line up with TRBD1. The CDR3 has 16 residues. V shed 5 bases and J 6 bases; nucleotides not matched to a gene: 10. The germline V gene has CDR1 MGHRA and CDR2 YSYEKL. CDR3: CASSALGTGKSGELFF. The CDR3, as DNA: TGCGCCAGCAGCGCGTTGGGGACAGGGAAGTCCGGGGAGCTGTTTTTT.

This chain links TRBV21-1 with TRBJ1-1; whether TRBD1, the table's D call, matches the DNA was not checked. TRBV21-1 is a pseudogene locus. CDR3 length: 16 residues. The CDR3: CASRRDYGTGDTEAFF. CDR3 nucleotides: TGTGCCAGCAGGCGCGACTACGGGACAGGCGACACTGAAGCTTTCTTT.

V usage is TRBV6-6 and J usage is TRBJ2-7, with TRBD2 identical over 7 bases. Trimming took 5 bases from V and 0 from J; bases not matched to a gene: 4. This CDR3 has 14 amino acids. In germline, CDR1 is MNHNY, CDR2 SVGAGI (reference sequence). The CDR3 loop reads CASSPGTNSYEQYF. CDR3 sequence (DNA): TGTGCCAGCAGTCCGGGGACTAACTCCTACGAGCAGTACTTC.

The V call is TRBV29-1, the J call TRBJ2-7; D not resolved. Looked up from germline, CDR1 is SQVTM and CDR2 is ANQGSEA. This CDR3 region has 13 residues. The germline V and J ends were trimmed by 6 bases and 0 bases, with 12 bases remaining between them. This CDR3 reads CSVSASPSYEQYF. CDR3 bases: TGCAGCGTGTCTGCGAGTCCCTCCTACGAGCAGTACTTC.

This chain joins TRBV7-2 and TRBJ1-3; TRBD1 agrees at 8 bases. The CDR3 runs to 19 residues. Germline V CDR1 and CDR2: SGHTA, FQGNSA. V was clipped by 4 bases and J by 0 bases; unmatched bases: 14. This chain's CDR3 is CASSSRTGTGILSGNTIYF. CDR3 nucleotides: TGTGCCAGCAGCTCCCGAACCGGGACAGGTATTCTCTCTGGAAACACCATATATTTT.

The rearrangement uses TRBV5-1 and TRBJ2-7; D might be TRBD1 or TRBD2, each matching 5 bases. The CDR3 loop spans 16 amino acids. Germline V gene data show CDR1 as SGHRS and CDR2 as YFSETQ. Deletions cut 0 bases from V and 4 bases from J, with 17 bases between. In DNA, the CDR3 is TGCGCCAGCAGCTTGGCCGGGGCGACAGTTACGTACGAGCAGTACTTC. Translating gives CASSLAGATVTYEQYF.

The CDR3 sequence: CASSPISDSDSYEQYF. The CDR3, as DNA: TGTGCCAGCAGTCCCATCTCGGACAGTGACTCCTACGAGCAGTACTTC. The J gene is TRBJ2-7, the V gene TRBV27; possible D gene TRBD1, 6 bases. Trimming took off 5 bases at V and 0 bases at J, with 17 bases between the two ends. The CDR3 totals 16 residues. From germline, CDR1 is MNHEY and CDR2 SMNVEV (reference sequence).

This clone was seen many times. V usage is TRBV7-9 and J usage is TRBJ2-1; D is perhaps TRBD2 (6 bases). This CDR3 region has 14 residues. Germline V gene data show CDR1 as SEHNR and CDR2 as FQNEAQ (reference sequence). The V end lost 5 bases, the J end lost 8 bases, and 16 bases lay between the germline ends. The CDR3 DNA reads as TGTGCCAGCAGCGATTACGGGAGTTTTGATGAGCAGTTCTTC. As protein: CASSDYGSFDEQFF.

V and J are TRBV19 and TRBJ2-2; 11 bases agree with TRBD2. The germline CDR1 and CDR2 sequences are LNHDA and SQIVND (reference sequence). There are 15 residues in the CDR3. V was pared by 10 bases and J by 0 bases, with 4 bases of the junction left unmatched. The CDR3 here is CAIDSGRANTGELFF. The DNA of the CDR3 is TGTGCCATTGATAGCGGGAGGGCGAACACCGGGGAGCTGTTTTTT.

The CDR3 sequence: CASSKQGASNQPQHF. The CDR3 nucleotides read TGTGCCAGTAGTAAACAGGGGGCAAGCAATCAGCCCCAGCATTTT. The genes are TRBV19 and TRBJ1-5; TRBD1 matches 9 bases. Trimming took 4 bases from V and 1 from J; bases not matched to a gene: 2. The CDR3 has 15 amino acids. Per germline, CDR1 LNHDA and CDR2 SQIVND (reference sequence). Full variable domain (outside the CDR3, taken from reference TRBV19 and TRBJ1-5): DGGITQSPKYLFRKEGQNVTLSCEQNLNHDAMYWYRQDPGQGLRLIYYSQIVNDFQKGDIAEGYSVSREKKESFPLTVTSAQKNPTAFYLCASSKQGASNQPQHFGDGTRLSIL.

This clone was observed a few times. The V gene is TRBV19, the J gene TRBJ1-1; 7 bases are shared with TRBD1. V dropped 6 bases and J dropped 9; count of bases not matched to a gene: 10. This CDR3 has 13 residues. The V gene's germline CDR1 is LNHDA and CDR2 SQIVND (reference sequence). The CDR3 here is CASRVDRPPQAFF. The CDR3 DNA reads TGTGCCAGTAGGGTGGACAGGCCCCCCCAAGCTTTCTTT.

The chain carries TRBV2 and TRBJ2-5; 9 bases are a match to TRBD2. The trim removed 5 bases at V and 4 bases at J, leaving 5 bases unmatched. CDR1 and CDR2 from the germline V gene are SNHLY and FYNNEI. The CDR3 has 14 amino acids. The CDR3 spells CASSRTSAGETQYF. The CDR3 bases are TGTGCCAGCAGTCGGACTAGCGCGGGAGAGACCCAGTACTTC. Using reference TRBV2 and TRBJ2-5 for the parts outside the CDR3, the full variable domain is EPEVTQTPSHQVTQMGQEVILRCVPISNHLYFYWYRQILGQKVEFLVSFYNNEISEKSEIFDDQFSVERPDGSNFTLKIRSTKLEDSAMYFCASSRTSAGETQYFGPGTRLLVL.

This clone has only a few counts. The chain uses TRBV7-3 and TRBJ2-1, with D uncertain. The ends were cut back, 5 bases at V and 3 bases at J, with 14 bases in the middle. The CDR3 has 15 amino acids. The germline V gene has CDR1 SGHTA and CDR2 FQGTGA. CDR3 amino acids: CASSIDSSVYNEQFF. Written as DNA, the CDR3 is TGTGCCAGCAGCATCGACTCGTCGGTCTACAATGAGCAGTTCTTC.

This chain links TRBV29-1 with TRBJ2-1, with a weak D call TRBD1 (5 bases). The CDR3 has 13 residues. V lost 1 base and J lost 6, with 10 bases in between. Germline lookup yields CDR1 SQVTM and CDR2 ANQGSEA. The CDR3 nucleotides read TGCAGCGTTGAAGCTGACAGTACCAATGAGCAGTTCTTC. Residues: CSVEADSTNEQFF.

CDR3 in DNA: TGTGCCAGCAGCCGAGACGGGCGCACTGAGCAGTTCTTC. Amino acids: CASSRDGRTEQFF. V gene TRBV7-3 combines with J gene TRBJ2-1, with no clear D. Germline V gives CDR1 SGHTA, CDR2 FQGTGA. Trimming took off 5 bases at V and 9 bases at J, with 14 bases between the two ends. There are 13 residues in the CDR3.

The chain carries TRBV19 and TRBJ2-7, with D possibly being TRBD1 (6 bases). Germline V gene sequence: CDR1 LNHDA, CDR2 SQIVND (reference sequence). This CDR3 has 13 amino acids. V was pared by 5 bases and J by 1 base, with 9 bases between. The CDR3 DNA sequence: TGTGCCAGTAGTCCGGGACAATCCTACGAGCAGTACTTC. Its translation: CASSPGQSYEQYF.

This chain connects TRBV5-1 to TRBJ2-1, with 8 positions matching TRBD2. The length of the CDR3 is 15 residues. Trimming cost V 0 bases and J 9 bases; bases outside gene matches: 8. Per the germline V gene, CDR1 is SGHRS and CDR2 is YFSETQ. The CDR3 is CASSLESGRAAEQFF. The CDR3 DNA follows: TGCGCCAGCAGCTTGGAGAGCGGGAGAGCTGCTGAGCAGTTCTTC.

The V call is TRBV27, the J call TRBJ1-2; 9 nucleotides line up with TRBD1. The V and J ends lost 4 bases and 2 bases, in that order; junction bases with no gene match: 5. The length of the CDR3 is 15 residues. Germline V gene lookup returns CDR1 MNHEY and CDR2 SMNVEV (reference sequence). The CDR3 nucleotides read TGTGCCAGCAGTTGGACCGGGACAGGGAACTATGGCTACACCTTC. Its protein product is CASSWTGTGNYGYTF.

This sequence joins TRBV10-3 and TRBJ1-3; a possible D gene is TRBD1 (5 bases). The length of the CDR3 is 13 residues. V was cut by 0 bases and J by 9 bases, with 9 bases left in between. In germline, CDR1 is ENHRY, CDR2 SYGVKD. The chain's CDR3 is CAISESGEGTIYF. DNA of the CDR3: TGTGCCATCAGTGAGTCGGGGGAAGGCACCATATATTTT.

This chain links TRBV6-5 with TRBJ1-1; 9 nucleotides align to TRBD1. The CDR3 runs 15 residues. Trimming cost V 6 bases and J 4 bases; bases outside gene matches: 9. Germline CDR1 and CDR2: MNHEY and SVGAGI. DNA of the CDR3: TGTGCCAGCAGCGACAGGGGGTTGATTGGCACTGAAGCTTTCTTT. Translating gives CASSDRGLIGTEAFF.

This clone was recorded a few times. The V call is TRBV27, the J call TRBJ1-5, with 7 bases that match TRBD1. The CDR3 runs 14 residues. CDR1 and CDR2 (germline): MNHEY, SMNVEV (reference sequence). The V gene end was trimmed by 5 bases and the J gene end by 7 bases; junction bases not matched to a gene: 8. The CDR3 nucleotides are TGTGCCAGCAGTATAGGGGGCTCGGAGCAGCCCCAGCATTTT. Translation gives CASSIGGSEQPQHF.

The CDR3 DNA follows: TGTGCCAGCAGCGTAGCTACTAGCCGGGATGAGCAGTTCTTC. It translates to CASSVATSRDEQFF. The chain employs TRBV9 and TRBJ2-1; D might be TRBD2 (6 bases). The CDR3 sequence is 14 residues long. Germline CDR1 reads SGDLS; CDR2 reads YYNGEE. The V gene lost 0 bases and the J gene lost 8 bases, with 12 bases spanning the gap.

V and J are TRBV19 and TRBJ1-1, with D hard to call. Trimming removed 5 bases at V and 0 bases at J, with 13 bases between. Germline lookup yields CDR1 LNHDA and CDR2 SQIVND (reference sequence). The CDR3 is made up of 15 amino acids. CDR3 nucleotide sequence: TGTGCCAGTAGTTCCCGACGGATAATGAACACTGAAGCTTTCTTT. Protein: CASSSRRIMNTEAFF.

The genes are TRBV6-1 and TRBJ2-3; D is unclear. The CDR3 is 14 residues long. CDR1 is MNHNS and CDR2 is SASEGT in the germline V gene. V shed 5 bases and J shed 2 bases, with 11 bases lying between them. DNA of the CDR3: TGTGCCAGCAGTTTCCAAGCCTTCACAGATACGCAGTATTTT. It is translated as CASSFQAFTDTQYF.

The chain combines TRBV5-1 with TRBJ2-3; D call uncertain. This CDR3 has 13 residues. Looked up from germline, CDR1 is SGHRS and CDR2 is YFSETQ. Trimming removed 5 bases from V and 6 bases from J, with 13 bases in between. The CDR3 DNA reads as TGCGCCAGCAGTTATACTACTGGGGATACGCAGTATTTT. It specifies CASSYTTGDTQYF.

The J gene is TRBJ2-5, the V gene TRBV18; D unclear. Deletions cut 2 bases from V and 2 bases from J, with 3 bases between. The CDR3 has 12 amino acids. CDR1 is KGHSH, CDR2 LQKENI, per germline. The CDR3 is CASSPIQETQYF. The CDR3, as DNA: TGTGCCAGCTCACCAATACAAGAGACCCAGTACTTC.

This clone was recorded once. This CDR3 is CASRLRGFETQYF. CDR3 DNA sequence: TGTGCCAGCAGGCTTAGGGGTTTTGAGACCCAGTACTTC. The chain employs TRBV11-3 and TRBJ2-5, with D possibly matching TRBD1 (5 bases). V was shortened by 6 bases and J by 5 bases, with 13 bases between the two germline ends. Germline CDR1 SGHNT, CDR2 YENEEA. The CDR3 length is 13 residues.

The J gene is TRBJ1-2, the V gene TRBV9, with 9 bases lining up with TRBD1. The CDR3 length is 19 residues. V was pared by 2 bases and J by 10 bases, with 24 bases of the junction left unmatched. Germline V gene lookup returns CDR1 SGDLS and CDR2 YYNGEE. The CDR3 reads CASSVGTGLMGGKKNYYTF. For the CDR3, the DNA is TGTGCCAGCAGCGTCGGGACAGGGCTCATGGGGGGGAAGAAAAACTACTACACCTTC. The full variable domain, rest sourced from reference TRBV9 and TRBJ1-2, is DSGVTQTPKHLITATGQRVTLRCSPRSGDLSVYWYQQSLDQGLQFLIQYYNGEERAKGNILERFSAQQFPDLHSELNLSSLELGDSALYFCASSVGTGLMGGKKNYYTFGSGTRLTVV.